This paragraph covers one T cell receptor beta chain sequence. V gave up 2 bases and J gave up 0 bases; unmatched junction bases: 4. The CDR3 length is 15 residues. Germline loops: CDR1 GTSNPN, CDR2 SVGIG (reference sequence). The data originate from a study of blood T cell repertoires in COVID-19. TCRdb keeps only in-frame clones here, not all; method: immunoSEQ multiplex PCR. The data show about 240,000 clones, with around four fifths seen just once and roughly an eighth held by the top ten. The sequencing input was peripheral blood. This TCR was sampled from an older woman with active or convalescent COVID-19. The rearrangement joins TRBV30 to TRBJ1-5, with 7 bases lining up with TRBD1. The CDR3 bases are TGTGCCTGGAGTCCGGGACAGCTTAGCAATCAGCCCCAGCATTTT. It yields the protein CAWSPGQLSNQPQHF. The whole variable domain, remainder taken from reference TRBV30 and TRBJ1-5, is SQTIHQWPATLVQPVGSPLSLECTVEGTSNPNLYWYRQAAGRGLQLLFYSVGIGQISSEVPQNLSASRPQDRQFILSSKKLLLSDSGFYLCAWSPGQLSNQPQHFGDGTRLSIL.